The source of this TCR beta chain is a study of CD8 T cells in ankylosing spondylitis. Germline values: CDR1 DFQATT, CDR2 SNEGSKA (reference sequence). This CDR3 spans 14 amino acids. The ends were cut back, 4 bases at V and 2 bases at J, with 12 bases in the middle. TCRdb re-called the 5' RACE reads through MiXCR, storing one row per CDR3 protein. The repertoire holds about 64,000 distinct CDR3 sequences, with approximately 5.7% as singletons. The sequencing input was synovial fluid, either unsorted or a sorted T cell fraction (not recorded which). The sequence was obtained from a male donor with ankylosing spondylitis. This sequence joins TRBV20-1 and TRBJ1-5; tentative D call: TRBD1 (6 bases). In DNA form, the CDR3 reads TGCAGTGCTAAGGGGGGGAACGGCAATCAGCCCCAGCATTTT. Protein: CSAKGGNGNQPQHF.